Shown below are 17 T cell receptor beta chains from a single sample sequenced in a study of response to subunit inactivated influenza vaccine. TCRdb called the RT-PCR reads again in MiXCR, with one record for every CDR3 protein. Of approximately 530,000 distinct CDR3 sequences in the sample, approximately 7.7% were seen once. The material was PBMCs from blood, obtained around 25 months after vaccination. The source of these receptors is a man aged 50-75 years who received an inactivated influenza vaccine.

The table lists this clonotype with a few counts. V usage is TRBV10-3 and J usage is TRBJ1-1; D ambiguous. CDR1 and CDR2 (germline): ENHRY, SYGVKD. There are 11 residues in the CDR3. Trimming removed 0 bases from V and 8 bases from J, with 4 bases in between. In DNA, the CDR3 is TGTGCCATCAGTGAGTCTTGGGAAGCTTTCTTT. It translates to CAISESWEAFF.

This clonotype was counted at least ten times. The chain employs TRBV29-1 and TRBJ2-2; 15 nucleotides align to TRBD2. V lost 6 bases to trimming and J lost 5 bases; unmatched junction nucleotides: 1. The CDR3 is 14 amino acids. Looked up from germline, CDR1 is SQVTM and CDR2 is ANQGSEA. The CDR3 spells CSVGLAGGTGELFF. CDR3 nucleotides: TGCAGCGTGGGACTAGCGGGAGGAACCGGGGAGCTGTTTTTT.

This clonotype has a handful of counts. The rearrangement links TRBV20-1 to TRBJ2-7; possible D gene TRBD1, 6 bases. Trimming removed 1 base at V and 1 base at J, with 11 bases between. Germline values: CDR1 DFQATT, CDR2 SNEGSKA (reference sequence). The CDR3 totals 14 residues. The chain's CDR3 is CSARVITGSYEQYF. In DNA, the CDR3 is TGCAGTGCTAGAGTTATAACAGGGTCCTACGAGCAGTACTTC.

This clonotype came up many times. The rearrangement uses TRBV20-1 and TRBJ2-7, with 10 positions matching TRBD2. The ends lost 0 bases at V and 0 bases at J; junction bases unmatched: 8. Germline CDR1 is DFQATT and CDR2 is SNEGSKA (reference sequence). The length of the CDR3 is 17 residues. The CDR3: CSARDQRSGRASYEQYF. The CDR3, as DNA: TGCAGTGCTAGAGATCAAAGGAGCGGGAGGGCCTCCTACGAGCAGTACTTC.

This clonotype was recorded many times. The genes are TRBV3-1 and TRBJ2-3, with D possibly being TRBD2 (5 bases). Germline V gene lookup returns CDR1 LGHDT and CDR2 YNNKEL (reference sequence). The CDR3 totals 14 residues. The V and J ends lost 4 bases and 6 bases respectively, with 14 bases between them. The CDR3 reads CASSPISDRDTQYF. Written as DNA, the CDR3 is TGTGCCAGCAGCCCGATTAGCGATCGGGATACGCAGTATTTT.

This clonotype was seen repeatedly, ten times or more. The J gene is TRBJ1-1, the V gene TRBV2, with 7 positions matching TRBD1. The CDR3 covers 14 residues. The germline CDR1 and CDR2 sequences are SNHLY and FYNNEI. V dropped 2 bases and J dropped 5; count of bases not matched to a gene: 5. CDR3 coding DNA: TGTGCCAGCAGTGAACAGGGGGAGGGAACTGAAGCTTTCTTT. It specifies CASSEQGEGTEAFF.

V and J are TRBV9 and TRBJ2-3; 8 nucleotides agree with TRBD1. Germline CDR1 SGDLS, CDR2 YYNGEE. J gave up 2 bases and V 2 bases, and 10 bases lay outside the gene matches. CDR3 size: 17 residues. CDR3 sequence reads: CASSVPQETGDTDTQYF. Here the CDR3 DNA reads TGTGCCAGCAGCGTCCCCCAAGAGACAGGGGACACAGATACGCAGTATTTT.

The chain is built from TRBV5-1 and TRBJ2-7; D is ambiguous. Germline V gene data show CDR1 as SGHRS and CDR2 as YFSETQ. The V and J ends lost 0 bases and 0 bases respectively, with 16 bases between them. The length of the CDR3 is 17 residues. The CDR3 is CASSLGRVSLSSYEQYF. CDR3 DNA: TGCGCCAGCAGCTTGGGGCGTGTCAGTCTTAGCTCCTACGAGCAGTACTTC.

This chain connects TRBV6-5 to TRBJ2-7, with D possibly being TRBD1 (7 bases). CDR1 MNHEY and CDR2 SVGAGI come from the germline V gene. This CDR3 is built from 17 residues. V was cut by 2 bases and J by 0 bases, with 17 bases left in between. CDR3 nucleotides: TGTGCCAGCAGTTACGTCAGGGGGGTACCAGACTCCTACGAGCAGTACTTC. This codes for CASSYVRGVPDSYEQYF.

The chain combines TRBV7-6 with TRBJ2-1, with a tentative D call TRBD2 (5 bases). The V gene lost 2 bases and the J gene lost 4 bases, with 9 bases spanning the gap. The germline V gene encodes CDR1 SGHVS and CDR2 FNYEAQ. CDR3 length: 14 amino acids. CDR3 residues: CASSLKADYNEQFF. CDR3 nucleotide sequence: TGTGCCAGCAGCTTAAAAGCGGATTACAATGAGCAGTTCTTC.

This clonotype came up a few times. The chain couples TRBV4-1 to TRBJ2-3, with 11 positions matching TRBD2. CDR1 and CDR2 (germline): MGHRA, YSYEKL. Trimming took 1 base from V and 11 from J; bases not matched to a gene: 8. The CDR3 contains 15 residues. DNA for the CDR3: TGCGCCAGCAGCCAAGTTGACCTAGCGGGGGGCCGGCAGTATTTT. This sequence encodes CASSQVDLAGGRQYF.

In this sample, this clonotype turned up a few times. The gene calls are TRBV4-3 and TRBJ2-7; 11 positions agree with TRBD2. Trimming cost V 0 bases and J 3 bases; bases outside gene matches: 4. The CDR3 covers 16 residues. Germline V gives CDR1 LGHNA, CDR2 YSLEER. Here the CDR3 reads CASSQDPGTSGYEQYF. The CDR3 nucleotides are TGCGCCAGCAGCCAAGATCCCGGGACTAGCGGCTACGAGCAGTACTTC.

The chain uses TRBV4-1 and TRBJ2-7; 7 bases agree with TRBD1. Losses at the gene ends were 4 bases for V and 5 bases for J; bases not matched to a gene: 5. The CDR3 loop spans 13 amino acids. In germline, CDR1 is MGHRA, CDR2 YSYEKL. As DNA, the CDR3 is TGCGCCAGCAGCCTTGTTGACAGGGACGAGCAGTACTTC. It is translated as CASSLVDRDEQYF.

J is TRBJ2-5 and V is TRBV2; D tentatively reads TRBD1 or TRBD2 (5 bases each). The CDR3 is 13 amino acids. CDR1 is SNHLY and CDR2 is FYNNEI in the germline V gene. The V end lost 7 bases, the J end lost 2 bases, and 11 bases lay between the germline ends. Written as DNA, the CDR3 is TGTGCCAGCAATGAGGGGCCACAAGAGACCCAGTACTTC. This gives the protein CASNEGPQETQYF.

With respect to this clonotype: A much larger clone is a single base away; this may be a read error. This rearrangement joins TRBV29-1 to TRBJ2-1; possible D gene TRBD2, 6 bases. Trimming left V 5 bases short and J 0 bases short, with 11 bases between. The CDR3 is 14 residues long. From germline, CDR1 is SQVTM and CDR2 ANQGSEA. This CDR3 is CSVIRDFSYNEQFF. The CDR3 DNA reads as TGCAGCGTTATAAGGGACTTCTCCTACAATGAGCAGTTCTTC.

This clonotype appeared many times. The junction departs from the called germline gene at one end, perhaps through a read error. The V and J genes are TRBV12-3 or TRBV12-4 and TRBJ2-3; TRBD1 is a possible D gene (5 bases). This CDR3 is 14 amino acids long. The CDR3, as DNA: TGCGCCAGCAGCTTGACGCAGGGAACAGATACGCAGTATTTT. Its protein is CASSLTQGTDTQYF.

This clonotype appeared many times. V and J are TRBV12-3 or TRBV12-4 and TRBJ2-3; a weak D match, TRBD2 (5 bases). The CDR3 has 15 amino acids. V gave up 1 base and J gave up 6 bases, with 14 bases separating them. This chain's CDR3 is CASSLDGKKSDTQYF. The DNA for the CDR3 is TGTGCCAGCAGTTTAGACGGGAAAAAGAGTGATACGCAGTATTTT.